The clone carrying this T cell receptor (beta chain) was observed many times. What was amplified from RNA transcripts were TCR beta CDR3 regions. When the TCR CDR3 underwent first-round RT-PCR, the HTBI primer set was used. Each CDR3 protein gets one entry after TCRdb re-called the multiplex PCR reads with MiXCR. Found here are about 420,000 distinct CDR3 sequences, approximately 14% of them singletons; the top ten hold 7.5% to 8%. Uncontrolled infections, other autoimmune diseases, pregnancy or lactation led to exclusion of patients. The data derive from a study of T cells in Graves' hyperthyroidism and ophthalmopathy. CDR1 is MNHNS, CDR2 SASEGT, per germline. CDR3 length: 15 amino acids. The ends were cut back, 6 bases at V and 2 bases at J, with 14 bases in the middle.

Sample: blood. This TCR came from a woman aged 18-29 years with Graves' hyperthyroidism. The J gene is TRBJ1-5, the V gene TRBV6-1; TRBD1 is a possible D gene (5 bases). CDR3 in DNA: TGTGCCAGCAGACCACAGGACGGCGGCAATCAGCCCCAGCATTTT. This translates into CASRPQDGGNQPQHF.